A single sample gave rise to the 15 T cell receptor beta chains below, sequenced in a study of spatial heterogeneity in lung cancer. A single record per CDR3 protein comes from TCRdb applying MiXCR to the 5' RACE reads. The repertoire holds under 75,000 distinct CDR3 sequences, with roughly 8% as singletons. As for time point: sample taken at primary tumor resection. Tumor, nontumor lung or frozen PBMC supplied whole RNA that was sequenced unsorted. The source was PBMCs, collected at surgery. These receptors were obtained from a female donor with early-stage non-small cell lung cancer.

This clonotype was counted at least ten times. V usage is TRBV7-3 and J usage is TRBJ2-1, with D unresolved. Between the trimmed V and J ends, which lost 2 bases and 6 bases, there was a span of 8 bases. Germline-derived CDR1 and CDR2 are SGHTA and FQGTGA. The CDR3 extends over 13 amino acids. The CDR3 spells CASSLGWGNEQFF. The CDR3, as DNA: TGTGCCAGCAGCTTAGGCTGGGGCAATGAGCAGTTCTTC.

The sample holds many counts of this clonotype. J is TRBJ2-5 and V is TRBV18; D call uncertain. CDR3 length equals 13 residues. Germline-derived CDR1 and CDR2 are KGHSH and LQKENI. The ends were cut back, 2 bases at V and 4 bases at J, with 8 bases in the middle. The CDR3 nucleotides read TGTGCCAGCTCACCAGGGATCCGAGAGACCCAGTACTTC. Its translation is CASSPGIRETQYF.

This clonotype was seen more than once but under ten times. The chain recombines TRBV11-2 with TRBJ2-2; D is unclear. Trimming removed 5 bases at V and 7 bases at J, with 11 bases between. This CDR3 spans 13 amino acids. From germline, CDR1 is SGHAT and CDR2 FQNNGV. CDR3 sequence reads: CASSMTSIGELFF. The CDR3, as DNA: TGTGCCAGCAGCATGACCAGTATCGGGGAGCTGTTTTTT.

The rearrangement joins TRBV19 to TRBJ1-5, with TRBD1 as a possible D gene (5 bases). The V gene lost 1 base and the J gene lost 9 bases, with 10 bases spanning the gap. CDR1 LNHDA and CDR2 SQIVND come from the germline V gene (reference sequence). The CDR3 is 13 amino acids. CDR3 DNA sequence: TGTGCCAGTAGTATAGGGCCCGACAGGCCCCAGCATTTT. Residues: CASSIGPDRPQHF. The entire variable domain, with the rest obtained from reference TRBV19 and TRBJ1-5, is as follows: DGGITQSPKYLFRKEGQNVTLSCEQNLNHDAMYWYRQDPGQGLRLIYYSQIVNDFQKGDIAEGYSVSREKKESFPLTVTSAQKNPTAFYLCASSIGPDRPQHFGDGTRLSIL.

This clonotype was seen repeatedly, ten times or more. The rearrangement uses TRBV28 and TRBJ2-7; D is tentatively TRBD1 or TRBD2 (5 bases each). Trimming took off 6 bases at V and 0 bases at J, with 12 bases between the two ends. CDR3 size: 14 residues. CDR1 is MDHEN, CDR2 SYDVKM, per germline. The CDR3 DNA reads TGTGCCAGCAGGGAAACGGGGCGCTCCTACGAGCAGTACTTC. Amino acid sequence: CASRETGRSYEQYF.

The chain has TRBV24-1 and TRBJ2-1; 9 bases are a match to TRBD1. V lost 6 bases and J lost 5; bases outside the gene matches: 4. Per the germline V gene, CDR1 is KGHDR and CDR2 is SFDVKD. The CDR3 length is 14 residues. The CDR3 coding sequence is TGTGCCACCAGTACGACAGGGGGAAACAATGAGCAGTTCTTC. Protein product: CATSTTGGNNEQFF.

This clonotype came up a few times. This chain uses TRBV5-1 with TRBJ1-1; D not certain. V shed 3 bases and J shed 0 bases, with 9 bases lying between them. The CDR3 runs to 14 residues. Germline lookup yields CDR1 SGHRS and CDR2 YFSETQ. The DNA for the CDR3 is TGCGCCAGCAGCTCACTCACAGTGAACACTGAAGCTTTCTTT. As protein: CASSSLTVNTEAFF. Looking up the rest from reference TRBV5-1 and TRBJ1-1 gives the full variable domain: KAGVTQTPRYLIKTRGQQVTLSCSPISGHRSVSWYQQTPGQGLQFLFEYFSETQRNKGNFPGRFSGRQFSNSRSEMNVSTLELGDSALYLCASSSLTVNTEAFFGQGTRLTVV.

This clonotype was counted only a few times. DNA for the CDR3: TGTGCCAGCTCACCACCGGGGAGGAGCTACGAGCAGTACTTC. This gives the protein CASSPPGRSYEQYF. The V call is TRBV18, the J call TRBJ2-7; possibly TRBD2 for D (6 bases). Trimming left V 0 bases short and J 3 bases short, with 9 bases between. Germline CDR1 KGHSH, CDR2 LQKENI. This CDR3 has 14 amino acids.

The chain couples TRBV7-9 to TRBJ1-5; maybe TRBD1 (5 bases). V lost 1 base and J lost 5, with 12 bases in between. Looked up from germline, CDR1 is SEHNR and CDR2 is FQNEAQ (reference sequence). This CDR3 is 15 amino acids long. CDR3 amino acids: CASSLVGEGHQPQHF. Written as DNA, the CDR3 is TGTGCCAGCAGCTTAGTTGGGGAGGGACATCAGCCCCAGCATTTT.

This clonotype was seen a handful of times. J is TRBJ1-2 and V is TRBV27; TRBD1 matches 8 bases. V lost 3 bases to trimming and J lost 4 bases; unmatched junction nucleotides: 4. The V gene's germline CDR1 is MNHEY and CDR2 SMNVEV (reference sequence). This CDR3 region has 14 residues. This CDR3 reads CASSFQGAGYGYTF. CDR3 DNA: TGTGCCAGCAGTTTTCAGGGGGCTGGCTATGGCTACACCTTC.

This clonotype was observed a handful of times. The V and J genes are TRBV29-1 and TRBJ2-4; D remains unclear. CDR3 size: 12 residues. V was clipped by 6 bases and J by 3 bases, with 9 bases between them. Germline V gene data show CDR1 as SQVTM and CDR2 as ANQGSEA. The CDR3 spells CSVLIVKNIQYF. CDR3 sequence (DNA): TGCAGCGTCCTGATAGTCAAAAACATTCAGTACTTC.

This clonotype was observed a handful of times. The chain recombines TRBV7-9 with TRBJ1-6, with D perhaps matching TRBD1 (5 bases). The CDR3 spans 15 residues. Per germline, CDR1 SEHNR and CDR2 FQNEAQ (reference sequence). V dropped 1 base and J dropped 10 bases, with 14 bases sitting between them. In DNA form, the CDR3 reads TGTGCCAGCAGCTTAGAGGGACCCATTTACTCACCCCTCCACTTT. Its translation is CASSLEGPIYSPLHF.

This clonotype was seen a handful of times. CDR3 in DNA: TGTGCCAGCAGTTATTCCGGGACAGGGGGATCCGAAGCTTTCTTT. Its translation: CASSYSGTGGSEAFF. V usage is TRBV6-6 and J usage is TRBJ1-1; 11 bases agree with TRBD1. With 3 bases clipped from V and 8 bases from J, the junction kept 8 bases outside the gene matches. The CDR3 is 15 residues long. Germline assignment: CDR1 MNHNY and CDR2 SVGAGI (reference sequence).

In its sample, this clonotype was seen many times. This chain uses TRBV5-1 with TRBJ1-2; 7 bases fit TRBD1. With 2 bases clipped from V and 8 bases from J, the junction kept 9 bases outside the gene matches. The germline gives CDR1 SGHRS, CDR2 YFSETQ. This CDR3 is built from 14 residues. The CDR3 reads CASSLQGLLEGYTF. The CDR3 nucleotides read TGCGCCAGCAGCTTACAGGGGCTTCTGGAGGGCTACACCTTC.

This clonotype was picked up a small number of times. V usage is TRBV7-9 and J usage is TRBJ2-4, with 10 bases identical to TRBD1. J lost 1 base, V lost 5 bases, and 11 bases had no gene match. CDR1 and CDR2 (germline): SEHNR, FQNEAQ (reference sequence). CDR3 length: 18 residues. The CDR3 bases are TGTGCCAGCAGCCCATCCGGGACAGGGGCAAGGGCCAAAAACATTCAGTACTTC. This translates into CASSPSGTGARAKNIQYF.